This T cell receptor beta chain was documented in a study of OX40 agonist ivuxolimab in advanced cancers. Study findings and constraints: Partial responders treated at 0.1-3.0 mg/kg exhibited clonal expansion among the lowest measured. At 0.1 to 3.0 mg/kg, clonal expansion of CD4+ and CD8+ blood T cells had occurred by week 6. Among expanded peripheral T cells, antigen specificity went undetermined.

The CDR3 is 12 amino acids. Per the germline V gene, CDR1 is PRHDT and CDR2 is FYEKMQ (reference sequence). For this clone: What it recognizes is unknown. A read error may produce the germline difference seen at one junction end.

This table comes from immunoSEQ multiplex PCR, and its TCRdb copy is limited to in-frame clones, with some not included. The data show roughly 26,000 clones, roughly 90% seen once. This TCR came from an adult with an advanced solid tumor such as melanoma, head and neck, liver or kidney cancer. The V gene is TRBV13, the J gene TRBJ1-2, with TRBD1 matching over 9 bases. The sample was CD4+ or CD8+ T cells sorted from blood, taken in a trial of the OX40 agonist ivuxolimab. CDR3 DNA: TGTGCCAGCAGCCCCGGACAGGGGCATGTCTCCTTC. It specifies CASSPGQGHVSF. The full variable domain, its missing parts supplied by reference TRBV13 and TRBJ1-2, is AAGVIQSPRHLIKEKRETATLKCYPIPRHDTVYWYQQGPGQDPQFLISFYEKMQSDKGSIPDRFSAQQFSDYHSELNMSSLELGDSALYFCASSPGQGHVSFGSGTRLTVV.